The source of this TCR beta chain is a study of Graves' ophthalmopathy and Graves' hyperthyroidism. This CDR3 spans 15 amino acids. The germline V and J ends were trimmed by 2 bases and 5 bases, with 15 bases remaining between them. Germline V gives CDR1 SGHTA, CDR2 FQGTGA. Each donor who had ophthalmopathy showed moderate-to-severe activity, a CAS of ≥3, a NOSPECS of ≥4, and a duration under 3 months. Amplification of TCR beta CDR3 regions used RNA transcripts. Scientists carried out first-round RT-PCR using HTBI primers and then a second-round multiplex PCR. TCRdb re-analysed the multiplex PCR reads in MiXCR, keeping a single row per CDR3 protein. The sample lists hundreds of thousands of distinct CDR3 sequences, roughly an eighth occurring once.

The sequencing input was blood. This TCR came from a woman in her twenties or thirties with Graves' ophthalmopathy. V gene TRBV7-3 combines with J gene TRBJ1-2, with TRBD1 as a possible D gene (6 bases). For the CDR3, the DNA is TGTGCCAGCAGCTTAGGAAGCGGGACATCATATGGCTACACCTTC. This sequence encodes CASSLGSGTSYGYTF.